This T cell receptor (beta chain) appears in the sequencing data of a study of memory CD8 T cells in hepatitis C reinfection. Study as a whole: Chronic HCV followed reinfection in a couple of donors who cleared primary infection. Samples at peak reinfection came 3 to 8 weeks post-detection.

Note on this clone: Its target is unknown.

Method: immunoSEQ multiplex PCR; TCRdb's copy keeps in-frame clones and lacks some. This sample has 35,000 to 50,000 clones, with 88% found just once. The CDR3 spans 14 residues. Deletions cut 2 bases from V and 7 bases from J, with 13 bases between. Germline V gives CDR1 LGHNA, CDR2 YSLEER. General study findings and limits: Four to six donors were too few for definitive public clonotype conclusions.

Time point indicated: peak reinfection, 3 to 8 weeks after reinfection detection. The sorted cells went straight to TCR sequencing with no prior in vitro expansion. Control naive CD8 T cells came from a couple of donors at all three reinfection time points. Sequenced input: naive CD8+ T cells sorted from blood. This clonotype originated in a man aged 18 to 29 with hepatitis C virus infection. The gene calls are TRBV4-3 and TRBJ2-3, with D perhaps matching TRBD2 (5 bases). The chain's CDR3 is CASSQYRDSNTQYF. The DNA for the CDR3 is TGCGCCAGCAGCCAATACCGGGATTCCAATACGCAGTATTTT.